One and the same sample provided the 15 T cell receptor beta chains below, sequenced in a study of blood T cell repertoires in COVID-19. Some clones are missing from TCRdb's copy, which holds only in-frame ones; the method was immunoSEQ multiplex PCR. The sample lists some 38,000 clones; approximately 86% were seen once. Sequencing used peripheral blood. The receptor source for this set is a man in his sixties or seventies with acute or convalescent COVID-19.

The chain joins TRBV2 to TRBJ2-5; 10 bases map to TRBD1. The germline V gene encodes CDR1 SNHLY and CDR2 FYNNEI. The CDR3 is 16 amino acids. Unmatched junction bases numbered 9, after V lost 3 bases and J lost 5 bases. CDR3 nucleotides: TGTGCCAGCAGTGAGGGGACAGGGGCGTTTGGGGAGACCCAGTACTTC. It encodes CASSEGTGAFGETQYF.

This chain connects TRBV15 to TRBJ2-5, with D uncertain. CDR3 length equals 16 residues. Trimming pared 4 bases from V and 5 bases from J, leaving 20 bases between. Germline V gene data show CDR1 as LNHNV and CDR2 as YYDKDF (reference sequence). CDR3 amino acids: CATSIKEAVSRETQYF. CDR3 nucleotide sequence: TGTGCCACCAGCATTAAAGAGGCAGTCAGCCGGGAGACCCAGTACTTC.

V is TRBV9 and J is TRBJ2-7; 7 bases are shared with TRBD1. This CDR3 is built from 14 residues. Trimming took 0 bases from V and 7 from J; bases not matched to a gene: 7. Germline CDR1 and CDR2: SGDLS and YYNGEE. The CDR3 spells CASSVEDRALEQYF. CDR3 DNA sequence: TGTGCCAGCAGCGTAGAAGACAGGGCGTTGGAGCAGTACTTC.

The rearrangement uses TRBV5-8 and TRBJ1-3; no definite D call. This CDR3 region has 14 residues. V gave up 1 base and J gave up 2 bases, with 7 bases separating them. Germline V lookup: CDR1 SGHTS, CDR2 YDEGEE. The CDR3 DNA reads as TGTGCCAGCAGCTTGTACCAGACTGGAAACACCATATATTTT. It encodes CASSLYQTGNTIYF.

V gene TRBV5-4 combines with J gene TRBJ1-3; perhaps TRBD1 as D (6 bases). V was trimmed by 3 bases and J by 1 base, leaving 11 bases between them. Germline-derived CDR1 and CDR2 are SGHNT and YYREEE (reference sequence). The CDR3 contains 15 residues. CDR3 amino acids: CASSSNRDSGNTIYF. In DNA form, the CDR3 reads TGTGCCAGCAGCTCGAACAGGGATTCTGGAAACACCATATATTTT.

The chain employs TRBV23-1 and TRBJ2-5, with 8 bases fitting TRBD1. TRBV23-1 is an ORF, and what it does is uncertain. V was clipped by 11 bases and J by 2 bases; unmatched bases: 4. This CDR3 spans 12 amino acids. The CDR3 spells CAGRQGQETQYF. The CDR3 DNA follows: TGCGCCGGAAGACAGGGGCAAGAGACCCAGTACTTC.

The CDR3 spells CASSLDPPSLGRGRRNTIYF. The CDR3 DNA reads as TGTGCCAGCAGCTTAGATCCCCCGTCGCTAGGCAGGGGGCGAAGAAACACCATATATTTT. The chain has TRBV11-2 and TRBJ1-3; 8 bases fit TRBD1. The germline CDR1 and CDR2 sequences are SGHAT and FQNNGV. Trimming at V came to 0 bases and at J to 5 bases, leaving 18 bases not matched to a gene. The length of the CDR3 is 20 residues.

This sequence joins TRBV10-3 and TRBJ2-1, with 11 bases fitting TRBD2. CDR1 and CDR2 (germline): ENHRY, SYGVKD. V gave up 8 bases and J gave up 4 bases; unmatched junction bases: 7. This CDR3 contains 15 residues. CDR3 region: CAIALAGESYNEQFF. The CDR3 bases are TGTGCCATCGCACTAGCGGGAGAATCGTACAATGAGCAGTTCTTC.

The table lists this clone with a count of one. The V gene is TRBV28, the J gene TRBJ2-1; 10 bases match TRBD1. The V and J ends lost 6 bases and 14 bases, in that order; junction bases with no gene match: 19. The CDR3 loop spans 16 amino acids. Germline CDR1 and CDR2: MDHEN and SYDVKM. The CDR3 region has the DNA TGTGCCAGCAGACCTGGACTCCGCGGGACAGGGGTTTCTAAGTTCTTC. Its protein product is CASRPGLRGTGVSKFF.

This chain joins TRBV6-2 or TRBV6-3 and TRBJ2-7; no firm D call. This CDR3 has 12 amino acids. From germline, CDR1 is MNHEY and CDR2 SVGEGT. Trimming stripped 2 bases from V and 5 bases from J, with 7 bases between. The DNA for the CDR3 is TGTGCCAGCAGTTACCCCTCTGACGAGCAGTACTTC. Its translation: CASSYPSDEQYF.

By proportion, this clone is large (0.1 to 1%). This rearrangement joins TRBV19 to TRBJ1-5; no clear D gene. Trimming shortened V by 2 bases and J by 8 bases, and 13 bases separated the two germline ends. Germline values: CDR1 LNHDA, CDR2 SQIVND (reference sequence). The CDR3 totals 14 residues. CDR3 nucleotide sequence: TGTGCCAGTAGTATAAATTTCCGGGGAGAGCCCCAGCATTTT. It specifies CASSINFRGEPQHF.

The chain carries TRBV24-1 and TRBJ1-1, with D perhaps TRBD1 (6 bases). Germline-derived CDR1 and CDR2 are KGHDR and SFDVKD. The CDR3 is 15 residues long. Trimming removed 5 bases from V and 1 base from J, with 13 bases in between. The CDR3 DNA follows: TGTGCCACCAGTGTACAGGGCGGTCGGAACACTGAAGCTTTCTTT. Its translation is CATSVQGGRNTEAFF.

This clone showed up just a few times. This chain links TRBV28 with TRBJ2-3; no clear D gene. Germline CDR1 MDHEN, CDR2 SYDVKM. V was trimmed by 5 bases and J by 1 base, leaving 10 bases between them. This CDR3 comprises 14 residues. DNA of the CDR3: TGTGCCAGCAGTCTCCAGGCCGGCACAGATACGCAGTATTTT. This sequence encodes CASSLQAGTDTQYF. Full variable domain (rest looked up from reference TRBV28 and TRBJ2-3): DVKVTQSSRYLVKRTGEKVFLECVQDMDHENMFWYRQDPGLGLRLIYFSYDVKMKEKGDIPEGYSVSREKKERFSLILESASTNQTSMYLCASSLQAGTDTQYFGPGTRLTVL.

This clone was counted ten times or more. Mismatch with germline at one junction end may stem from a read error. This rearrangement joins TRBV12-3 or TRBV12-4 to TRBJ2-7; D gene ambiguous. The CDR3 totals 12 residues. For the CDR3, the DNA is TGTGCCAGCAGTACCCAACAGTACAAGCTACACTTC. Encoded protein: CASSTQQYKLHF.

V gene TRBV18 combines with J gene TRBJ1-2; 7 bases fit TRBD1. The CDR3 runs to 15 residues. V lost 2 bases, J lost 3 bases, and 6 bases stayed unmatched. CDR1 is KGHSH and CDR2 is LQKENI in the germline V gene. CDR3 nucleotides: TGTGCCAGCTCACCAAATGCCCAGGGGGACTATGGCTACACCTTC. It encodes CASSPNAQGDYGYTF. Supplemented by reference TRBV18 and TRBJ1-2, the full variable domain reads NAGVMQNPRHLVRRRGQEARLRCSPMKGHSHVYWYRQLPEEGLKFMVYLQKENIIDESGMPKERFSAEFPKEGPSILRIQQVVRGDSAAYFCASSPNAQGDYGYTFGSGTRLTVV.